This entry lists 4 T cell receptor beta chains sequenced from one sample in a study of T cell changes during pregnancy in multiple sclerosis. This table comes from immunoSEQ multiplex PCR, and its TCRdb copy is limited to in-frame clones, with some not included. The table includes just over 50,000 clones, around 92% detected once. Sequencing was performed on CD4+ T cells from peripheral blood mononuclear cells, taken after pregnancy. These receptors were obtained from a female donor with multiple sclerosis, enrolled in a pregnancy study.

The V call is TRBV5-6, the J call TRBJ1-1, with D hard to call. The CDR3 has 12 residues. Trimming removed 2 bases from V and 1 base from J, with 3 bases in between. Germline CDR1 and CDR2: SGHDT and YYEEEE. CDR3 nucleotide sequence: TGTGCCAGCAGCTTTCAGAACACTGAAGCTTTCTTT. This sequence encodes CASSFQNTEAFF. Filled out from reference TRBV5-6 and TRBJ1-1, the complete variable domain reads DAGVTQSPTHLIKTRGQQVTLRCSPKSGHDTVSWYQQALGQGPQFIFQYYEEEERQRGNFPDRFSGHQFPNYSSELNVNALLLGDSALYLCASSFQNTEAFFGQGTRLTVV.

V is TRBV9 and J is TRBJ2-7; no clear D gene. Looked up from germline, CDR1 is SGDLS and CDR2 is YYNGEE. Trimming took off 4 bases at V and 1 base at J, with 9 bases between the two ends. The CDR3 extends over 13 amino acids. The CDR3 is CASSPSRSYEQYF. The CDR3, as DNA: TGTGCCAGCAGCCCTTCCCGGTCCTACGAGCAGTACTTC.

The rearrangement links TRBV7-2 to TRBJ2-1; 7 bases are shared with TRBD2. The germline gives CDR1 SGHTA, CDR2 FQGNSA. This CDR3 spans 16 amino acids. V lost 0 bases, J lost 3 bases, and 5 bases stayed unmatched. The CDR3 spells CASSLALAAYYNEQFF. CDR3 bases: TGTGCCAGCAGCTTAGCCCTAGCGGCTTACTACAATGAGCAGTTCTTC.

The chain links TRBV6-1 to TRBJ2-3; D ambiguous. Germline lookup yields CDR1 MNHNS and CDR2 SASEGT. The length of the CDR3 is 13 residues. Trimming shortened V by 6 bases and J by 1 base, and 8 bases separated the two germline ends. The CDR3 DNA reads TGTGCCAGCAGAACTTACGGCACAGATACGCAGTATTTT. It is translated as CASRTYGTDTQYF.